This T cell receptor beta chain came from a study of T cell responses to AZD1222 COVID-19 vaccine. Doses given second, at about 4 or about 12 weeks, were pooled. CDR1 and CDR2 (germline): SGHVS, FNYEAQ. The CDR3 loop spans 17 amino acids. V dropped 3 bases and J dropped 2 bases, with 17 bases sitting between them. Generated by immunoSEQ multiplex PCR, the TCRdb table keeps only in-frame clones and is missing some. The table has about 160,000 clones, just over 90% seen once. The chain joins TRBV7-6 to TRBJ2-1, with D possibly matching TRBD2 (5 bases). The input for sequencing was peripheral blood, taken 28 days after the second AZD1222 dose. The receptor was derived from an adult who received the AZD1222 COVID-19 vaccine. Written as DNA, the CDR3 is TGTGCCAGCAGCTTCGCAGAGGGTTCCCGACCCTACAATGAGCAGTTCTTC. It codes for CASSFAEGSRPYNEQFF.